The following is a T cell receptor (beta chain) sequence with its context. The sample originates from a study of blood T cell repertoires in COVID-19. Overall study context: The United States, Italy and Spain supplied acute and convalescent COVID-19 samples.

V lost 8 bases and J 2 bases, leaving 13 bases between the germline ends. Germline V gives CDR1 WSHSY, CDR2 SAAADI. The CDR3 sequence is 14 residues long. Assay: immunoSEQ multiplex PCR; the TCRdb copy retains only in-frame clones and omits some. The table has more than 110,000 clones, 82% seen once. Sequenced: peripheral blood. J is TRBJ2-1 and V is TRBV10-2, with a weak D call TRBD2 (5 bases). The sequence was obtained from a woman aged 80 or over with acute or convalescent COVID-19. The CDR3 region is CASCQDGTYNEQFF. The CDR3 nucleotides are TGCGCCAGCTGTCAGGACGGGACCTACAATGAGCAGTTCTTC.